One and the same sample provided the 23 T cell receptor beta chains below, sequenced in a study of CD8+CD57+ T cells in acquired aplastic anemia. Patients selected for sequencing had displayed CD8+CD57+ cell expansion by flow cytometry. TCR beta VDJ and CDR3 profiles were obtained from a genomic DNA template. TCRdb reprocessed the reads with MiXCR, giving one entry per CDR3 protein. The sample yields more than 150,000 distinct CDR3 sequences, around half seen once. The sample comprised sorted CD4+, CD8+, or CD8+CD57+ T cells (not recorded which) from PBMCs. These TCRs come from a human donor with aplastic anemia.

This clonotype appeared many times. This chain links TRBV19 with TRBJ2-5; 9 positions match TRBD2. The germline CDR1 and CDR2 sequences are LNHDA and SQIVND (reference sequence). The CDR3 runs 15 residues. The J segment lost 7 bases and the V segment lost 5 bases, leaving 11 bases of the junction unmatched. The CDR3 reads CASSVKSGRLGTQYF. In DNA form, the CDR3 reads TGTGCCAGTAGTGTCAAAAGCGGGAGGCTCGGGACCCAGTACTTC. The full variable domain, rest sourced from reference TRBV19 and TRBJ2-5, is DGGITQSPKYLFRKEGQNVTLSCEQNLNHDAMYWYRQDPGQGLRLIYYSQIVNDFQKGDIAEGYSVSREKKESFPLTVTSAQKNPTAFYLCASSVKSGRLGTQYFGPGTRLLVL.

The V and J genes are TRBV6-5 and TRBJ2-7; D may match TRBD1 or TRBD2 (5 bases each). Germline V gene data show CDR1 as MNHEY and CDR2 as SVGAGI. V was shortened by 2 bases and J by 1 base, with 6 bases between the two germline ends. This CDR3 is 13 amino acids long. Written as DNA, the CDR3 is TGTGCCAGCAGTTACGGGGGTTCCTACGAGCAGTACTTC. Translation: CASSYGGSYEQYF.

This clonotype came up once. V is TRBV2 and J is TRBJ1-2; 7 bases fit TRBD1. Germline V gene lookup returns CDR1 SNHLY and CDR2 FYNNEI. The V gene end was trimmed by 1 base and the J gene end by 5 bases; junction bases not matched to a gene: 4. The CDR3 consists of 14 residues. CDR3 coding DNA: TGTGCCAGCAGTGAAGGGGGGACAGTTTATGGCTACACCTTC. It encodes CASSEGGTVYGYTF.

This chain uses TRBV7-9 with TRBJ1-3; maybe TRBD1 (6 bases). Germline values: CDR1 SEHNR, CDR2 FQNEAQ (reference sequence). Trimming left V 5 bases short and J 0 bases short, with 8 bases between. The CDR3 totals 14 residues. The DNA for the CDR3 is TGTGCCAGCAGCCGGACAGCCTCTGGAAACACCATATATTTT. Translated, it gives CASSRTASGNTIYF.

The chain is built from TRBV5-1 and TRBJ1-2; maybe TRBD1 (5 bases). The CDR3 is 14 residues long. Per the germline V gene, CDR1 is SGHRS and CDR2 is YFSETQ. V was shortened by 0 bases and J by 7 bases, with 13 bases between the two germline ends. CDR3 residues: CASSLVPGNSGYTF. For the CDR3, the DNA is TGCGCCAGCAGCTTGGTACCAGGGAATTCTGGCTACACCTTC.

This clonotype was detected ten times or more. V and J are TRBV20-1 and TRBJ1-6, with TRBD1 matching over 7 bases. Germline values: CDR1 DFQATT, CDR2 SNEGSKA (reference sequence). CDR3 length: 13 residues. Losses at the gene ends were 3 bases for V and 7 bases for J; bases not matched to a gene: 3. CDR3: CSARTGTNSPLHF. The CDR3 bases are TGCAGTGCTAGGACAGGGACAAATTCACCCCTCCACTTT.

About this clonotype: The junction departs from the called germline gene at one end, perhaps through a read error. The rearrangement joins TRBV19 to TRBJ1-1; D not certain. CDR1 and CDR2 (germline): LNHDA, SQIVND (reference sequence). The CDR3 spans 11 residues. CDR3 sequence: CASSIGPDAFF. The DNA of the CDR3 is TGTGCCAGTAGTATTGGGCCTGATGCTTTCTTT. The complete variable domain, with remaining parts taken from reference TRBV19 and TRBJ1-1, reads DGGITQSPKYLFRKEGQNVTLSCEQNLNHDAMYWYRQDPGQGLRLIYYSQIVNDFQKGDIAEGYSVSREKKESFPLTVTSAQKNPTAFYLCASSIGPDAFFGQGTRLTVV.

The V and J genes are TRBV20-1 and TRBJ1-5; D not certain. The germline CDR1 and CDR2 sequences are DFQATT and SNEGSKA (reference sequence). Trimming pared 3 bases from V and 4 bases from J, leaving 10 bases between. The CDR3 covers 13 residues. This CDR3 is CSARRQLNQPQHF. The CDR3 coding sequence is TGCAGTGCTAGGAGGCAGCTAAATCAGCCCCAGCATTTT.

The V and J genes are TRBV6-9 and TRBJ1-6, with D uncertain. Germline CDR1 reads MNHGY; CDR2 reads SVAAGI. CDR3 length: 15 residues. The ends were cut back, 2 bases at V and 9 bases at J, with 14 bases in the middle. The CDR3 DNA reads TGTGCCAGCAGTTATGAGGGCCCACGGAGTTCACCCCTCCACTTT. Translated, it gives CASSYEGPRSSPLHF.

This clonotype was detected a few times. The V gene is TRBV2, the J gene TRBJ2-1; 9 positions match TRBD2. This CDR3 spans 15 amino acids. Germline lookup yields CDR1 SNHLY and CDR2 FYNNEI. J lost 11 bases, V lost 1 base, and 9 bases had no gene match. For the CDR3, the DNA is TGTGCCAGCAGTGAAGGTAGGGTGACTAGCGGCAAGCAGTTCTTC. Protein: CASSEGRVTSGKQFF.

In this sample, this clonotype turned up a few times. The V call is TRBV20-1, the J call TRBJ2-3, with TRBD1 identical over 7 bases. Germline lookup yields CDR1 DFQATT and CDR2 SNEGSKA (reference sequence). The length of the CDR3 is 20 residues. The V and J ends lost 0 bases and 3 bases, in that order; junction bases with no gene match: 21. CDR3 bases: TGCAGTGCTAGAGATCGAGCAGGGGGTTGGTGGGGCAGGGAAACAGATACGCAGTATTTT. Protein product: CSARDRAGGWWGRETDTQYF.

This rearrangement joins TRBV20-1 to TRBJ2-7; 9 bases line up with TRBD2. Per the germline V gene, CDR1 is DFQATT and CDR2 is SNEGSKA (reference sequence). This CDR3 is built from 13 residues. The V and J ends lost 3 bases and 5 bases, in that order; junction bases with no gene match: 5. The CDR3 is CSASRTSVNEQYF. CDR3 in DNA: TGCAGTGCTAGTCGGACTAGCGTAAACGAGCAGTACTTC.

The chain carries TRBV29-1 and TRBJ2-3, with no clear D. From germline, CDR1 is SQVTM and CDR2 ANQGSEA. The CDR3 is made up of 11 amino acids. Trimming left V 3 bases short and J 6 bases short, with 7 bases between. The CDR3 coding sequence is TGCAGCGTTGACAACCCGGATACGCAGTATTTT. Protein sequence: CSVDNPDTQYF.

This clonotype has ten or more counts. The genes are TRBV14 and TRBJ2-3; no reliable D call. The germline V gene has CDR1 SGHDN and CDR2 FVKESK. V was shortened by 1 base and J by 2 bases, with 7 bases between the two germline ends. The CDR3 has 14 residues. The CDR3 sequence: CASSQGLFTDTQYF. The CDR3, as DNA: TGTGCCAGCAGCCAAGGTCTATTCACAGATACGCAGTATTTT.

This chain uses TRBV7-6 with TRBJ2-7; TRBD2 matches 8 bases. This CDR3 has 14 amino acids. Germline loops: CDR1 SGHVS, CDR2 FNYEAQ. V lost 5 bases and J lost 3; bases outside the gene matches: 6. For the CDR3, the DNA is TGTGCCAGCAGCACCAGCGGGGGCAACTACGAGCAGTACTTC. Its translation: CASSTSGGNYEQYF. Full variable domain (remainder filled in from reference TRBV7-6 and TRBJ2-7): GAGVSQSPRYKVTKRGQDVALRCDPISGHVSLYWYRQALGQGPEFLTYFNYEAQQDKSGLPNDRFSAERPEGSISTLTIQRTEQRDSAMYRCASSTSGGNYEQYFGPGTRLTVT.

This clonotype appeared a few times. J is TRBJ2-3 and V is TRBV10-3; 9 bases fit TRBD2. Germline V gene data show CDR1 as ENHRY and CDR2 as SYGVKD. With 4 bases clipped from V and 4 bases from J, the junction kept 12 bases outside the gene matches. The CDR3 runs 17 residues. The CDR3 sequence: CAISGYSRGGGADTQYF. The CDR3 DNA follows: TGTGCCATCAGTGGGTACTCGCGGGGGGGCGGGGCAGATACGCAGTATTTT.

This clonotype has a count of ten or more. The V gene is TRBV20-1, the J gene TRBJ2-7, with D tentatively TRBD1 (6 bases). Trimming removed 2 bases from V and 1 base from J, with 12 bases in between. The CDR3 sequence is 14 residues long. The germline CDR1 and CDR2 sequences are DFQATT and SNEGSKA (reference sequence). CDR3 residues: CSARSDSLSYEQYF. In DNA form, the CDR3 reads TGCAGTGCTAGATCGGACAGTTTATCCTACGAGCAGTACTTC.

The chain links TRBV10-3 to TRBJ1-2, with D perhaps matching TRBD1 (6 bases). This CDR3 comprises 15 residues. V was pared by 3 bases and J by 3 bases, with 14 bases between. Germline assignment: CDR1 ENHRY and CDR2 SYGVKD. The CDR3 spells CAISDGDKYYYGYTF. CDR3 in DNA: TGTGCCATCAGTGATGGGGACAAATATTACTATGGCTACACCTTC.

This clonotype was detected many times. The chain employs TRBV5-1 and TRBJ1-2; D ambiguous. This CDR3 is built from 14 residues. Germline V CDR1 and CDR2: SGHRS, YFSETQ. V lost 4 bases to trimming and J lost 4 bases, with 14 bases between them. CDR3 in amino acids: CASSPDGRSYGYTF. The CDR3 coding sequence is TGCGCCAGCAGCCCAGACGGACGGTCCTATGGCTACACCTTC.

This clonotype was observed many times. The genes are TRBV29-1 and TRBJ1-4; no reliable D call. Germline assignment: CDR1 SQVTM and CDR2 ANQGSEA. V lost 1 base to trimming and J lost 7 bases, with 13 bases between them. This CDR3 comprises 14 residues. CDR3 sequence reads: CSVEARGRGEKLFF. The CDR3 DNA reads as TGCAGCGTTGAAGCAAGAGGGCGCGGTGAAAAACTGTTTTTT.

The chain is built from TRBV5-1 and TRBJ2-7, with 8 bases identical to TRBD1. CDR1 SGHRS and CDR2 YFSETQ come from the germline V gene. The ends lost 4 bases at V and 3 bases at J; junction bases unmatched: 6. The CDR3 length is 14 residues. The CDR3 nucleotides read TGCGCCAGCAGCCTGTCAGGACAGGGCTACGAGCAGTACTTC. This translates into CASSLSGQGYEQYF.

V and J are TRBV12-3 or TRBV12-4 and TRBJ1-2, with 10 bases aligning to TRBD1. The CDR3 runs to 15 residues. V was pared by 6 bases and J by 3 bases, with 7 bases of the junction left unmatched. The CDR3 is CASRPPGQGHYGYTF. DNA for the CDR3: TGTGCCAGCAGGCCACCGGGACAGGGGCACTATGGCTACACCTTC.

CDR3 sequence: CASSSTRAQVTQYF. CDR3 nucleotide sequence: TGTGCCAGTAGTTCAACGAGGGCCCAAGTTACCCAGTACTTC. The chain employs TRBV19 and TRBJ2-5, with D possibly matching TRBD2 (5 bases). The V gene lost 5 bases and the J gene lost 8 bases, with 18 bases spanning the gap. This CDR3 region has 14 residues. CDR1 is LNHDA, CDR2 SQIVND, per germline (reference sequence).